This TCR beta chain was retrieved from a study of T cells in Graves' hyperthyroidism and ophthalmopathy. This clonotype came up many times. Antigen: not known. Study-wide results and caveats: Most thyroid clonotypes expanded above 0.001 appeared in blood too.

RNA transcripts served as the template for amplifying TCR beta CDR3 regions. The study used the HTBI primer set for a first-round RT-PCR of the TCR CDR3. TCRdb re-derived calls from the multiplex PCR reads in MiXCR, one entry per CDR3 protein. The repertoire holds around 400,000 distinct CDR3 sequences, with roughly 13% as singletons. The CDR3 extends over 14 amino acids. V lost 8 bases, J lost 8 bases, and 9 bases stayed unmatched. Germline V CDR1 and CDR2: SGHRS, YFSETQ. The origin of this receptor is a woman under 30 with Graves' hyperthyroidism. The genes are TRBV5-1 and TRBJ2-1; 11 positions match TRBD2. Material: blood. The CDR3 region is CASTGTSGPDEQFF. In nucleotides, the CDR3 is TGCGCCAGTACCGGGACTAGCGGTCCGGATGAGCAGTTCTTC.